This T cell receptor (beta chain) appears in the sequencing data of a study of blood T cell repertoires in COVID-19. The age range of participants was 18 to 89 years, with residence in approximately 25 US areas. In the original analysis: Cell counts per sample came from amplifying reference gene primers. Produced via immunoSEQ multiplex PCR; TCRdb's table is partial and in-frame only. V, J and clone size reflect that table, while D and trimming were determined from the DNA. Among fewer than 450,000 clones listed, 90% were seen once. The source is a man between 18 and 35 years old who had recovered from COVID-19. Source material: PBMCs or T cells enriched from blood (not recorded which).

The CDR3 loop is CASSRGGPKLYEQYF. CDR3 DNA sequence: TGTGCCAGCAGCCGGGGGGGGCCGAAACTGTACGAGCAGTACTTC. The chain couples TRBV7-8 to TRBJ2-7; 8 bases are shared with TRBD2. The CDR3 contains 15 residues. The germline CDR1 and CDR2 sequences are SGHVS and FQNEAQ. Trimming at V came to 5 bases and at J to 4 bases, leaving 10 bases not matched to a gene.